Below, one TCR beta chain is given with its context. Trimming shortened V by 7 bases and J by 2 bases, and 15 bases separated the two germline ends. This CDR3 comprises 14 residues. CDR1 and CDR2 from the germline V gene are MDHEN and SYDVKM. This specimen belongs to a study of blood T cell repertoires in COVID-19. Background on the study: T cells, B-cell-depleted T cells, or PBMCs provided the cDNA or gDNA that served as material.

Libraries were prepared by immunoSEQ multiplex PCR; TCRdb keeps only in-frame clonotypes and omits some of them. The table shows around 90,000 clones, with approximately 90% occurring only once. The sample comprised peripheral blood. The rearrangement uses TRBV28 and TRBJ2-7; TRBD1 is a possible D gene (5 bases). This receptor was obtained from a male donor with acute or convalescent COVID-19. As DNA, the CDR3 is TGTGCCAGCAACTCCGGCGACAGACCCTACGAGCAGTACTTC. Its protein is CASNSGDRPYEQYF.